The 2 T cell receptor beta chains below come from one sample, sequenced in a study of cytomegalovirus exposure and HLA in healthy donors. The PCR was carried out with 60 Vbeta primers and 13 Jbeta primers. TCRdb's table, derived via immunoSEQ multiplex PCR, lists solely in-frame clones and lacks some. The sample holds around 170,000 clones, 84% seen once. Sequenced sample: PBMCs. The source of these receptors is a boy aged 2-9 years in good health and CMV-seronegative.

The chain is built from TRBV7-2 and TRBJ2-3, with D tentatively TRBD2 (6 bases). V was cut by 2 bases and J by 4 bases, with 10 bases left in between. Looked up from germline, CDR1 is SGHTA and CDR2 is FQGNSA. The CDR3 is 14 amino acids. The CDR3 region is CASSLITGADTQYF. The CDR3 nucleotides are TGTGCCAGCAGCTTAATTACGGGGGCAGATACGCAGTATTTT.

The rearrangement links TRBV6-5 to TRBJ2-5, with 7 positions matching TRBD1. The J call may be faulty, since TRBJ2-7 better matches the DNA end. Germline V gene data show CDR1 as MNHEY and CDR2 as SVGAGI. The CDR3 has 14 residues. CDR3 in amino acids: CASSRDGQAYEQYF. CDR3 nucleotide sequence: TGTGCCAGCAGTCGCGACGGACAGGCCTACGAGCAGTACTTC.